This T cell receptor (beta chain) originates from a study of blood T cell repertoires in COVID-19. Looking at the study overall: Spain, Italy and the United States supplied samples that represented acute and convalescent COVID-19. T cells, B-cell-depleted T cells, or PBMCs supplied cDNA or gDNA.

Losses at the gene ends were 3 bases for V and 0 bases for J; bases not matched to a gene: 3. The CDR3 is 16 residues long. Germline CDR1 SGHVS, CDR2 FQNEAQ. The data were produced by immunoSEQ multiplex PCR, yet TCRdb's version contains in-frame clones alone and is incomplete. The table lists about 270,000 clones, 85% to 95% of them singletons. The sequencing sample was made of PBMCs or T cells enriched from blood (not recorded which). The chain carries TRBV7-8 and TRBJ1-5, with 9 bases that match TRBD1. This clonotype was obtained from a man between 35 and 55 years old who had been exposed to COVID-19. CDR3 nucleotide sequence: TGTGCCAGCAGCTTTTCGACAGGGGGTAGCAATCAGCCCCAGCATTTT. Translating gives CASSFSTGGSNQPQHF.